The rows below give T cell receptor beta chains drawn from one sample of a study of T cell repertoires in cytomegalovirus infection. These receptors are not linked to any known antigen. MiXCR, applied by TCRdb to the reads, yields one record per CDR3 protein. This table has 300,000 or so distinct CDR3 sequences, around 25% appearing once. The sample in question was cultured PBMCs, obtained from culture after CMV antigen stimulation. The receptors derive from a human donor in good health (CMV status not recorded). Some clones in this sample may be carry-over from other donors' samples. The CDR3 runs from the conserved cysteine through the conserved F or W. Each record gives: D gene, V gene, J gene, clone size, CDR3 length, CDR3 protein, CDR3 DNA. The D gene is left open where the match is weak. Some rows have no size entry. The others give once, few or many, or a class for an expanded clone.

D gene: TRBD2
V gene: TRBV7-2
J gene: TRBJ2-7
clone size: many
CDR3 length: 13
CDR3 protein: CASSPGTSSEQYF
CDR3 DNA: TGTGCCAGCAGCCCTGGGACTAGCTCCGAGCAGTACTTC

D gene: NA
V gene: TRBV7-8
J gene: TRBJ2-1
clone size: NA
CDR3 length: 16
CDR3 protein: CASLSGDPSSYNEQFF
CDR3 DNA: TGTGCCAGCCTAAGTGGGGACCCGAGCTCCTACAATGAGCAGTTCTTC

D gene: NA
V gene: TRBV6-2/TRBV6-3
J gene: TRBJ2-1
clone size: few
CDR3 length: 13
CDR3 protein: CASSSASSREQFF
CDR3 DNA: TGTGCCAGCAGTTCAGCTAGCTCCAGGGAGCAGTTCTTC

D gene: NA
V gene: TRBV4-3
J gene: TRBJ2-7
clone size: few
CDR3 length: 15
CDR3 protein: CASSQERDPGYEQYF
CDR3 DNA: TGCGCCAGCAGCCAAGAAAGGGATCCGGGCTACGAGCAGTACTTC

D gene: NA
V gene: TRBV6-2/TRBV6-3
J gene: TRBJ2-1
clone size: NA
CDR3 length: 16
CDR3 protein: CASSYSVASVYNEQFF
CDR3 DNA: TGTGCCAGCAGTTACTCCGTAGCGTCTGTATACAATGAGCAGTTCTTC

D gene: NA
V gene: TRBV7-2
J gene: TRBJ2-7
clone size: NA
CDR3 length: 14
CDR3 protein: CASSLVWTSYEQYF
CDR3 DNA: TGTGCCAGCAGCTTAGTATGGACTTCCTACGAGCAGTACTTC

D gene: NA
V gene: TRBV7-2
J gene: TRBJ2-5
clone size: many
CDR3 length: 15
CDR3 protein: CASSPPQGLQETQYF
CDR3 DNA: TGTGCCAGCAGCCCCCCCCAGGGGCTCCAAGAGACCCAGTACTTC

D gene: TRBD2
V gene: TRBV19
J gene: TRBJ2-1
clone size: NA
CDR3 length: 16
CDR3 protein: CASSPWTSGRSQWQFF
CDR3 DNA: TGTGCCAGTAGTCCCTGGACTAGCGGGAGATCTCAGTGGCAGTTCTTC

D gene: NA
V gene: TRBV7-2
J gene: TRBJ2-4
clone size: many
CDR3 length: 14
CDR3 protein: CASSMTLAKNIQYF
CDR3 DNA: TGTGCCAGCAGCATGACTTTAGCCAAAAACATTCAGTACTTC

D gene: NA
V gene: TRBV9
J gene: TRBJ2-1
clone size: NA
CDR3 length: 15
CDR3 protein: CASRKSGSTHNEQFF
CDR3 DNA: TGTGCCAGCAGGAAGTCCGGGTCGACCCACAATGAGCAGTTCTTC

D gene: NA
V gene: TRBV4-2
J gene: TRBJ2-1
clone size: NA
CDR3 length: 13
CDR3 protein: CASSPTGGSEQFF
CDR3 DNA: TGTGCCAGCAGCCCTACTGGAGGGTCTGAGCAGTTCTTC

D gene: NA
V gene: TRBV2
J gene: TRBJ2-1
clone size: few
CDR3 length: 15
CDR3 protein: CASSEARALGNEQFF
CDR3 DNA: TGTGCCAGCAGTGAAGCGCGGGCCCTGGGCAATGAGCAGTTCTTC

D gene: TRBD1
V gene: TRBV6-2/TRBV6-3
J gene: TRBJ2-2
clone size: NA
CDR3 length: 18
CDR3 protein: CASSYLGQGAGNTGELFF
CDR3 DNA: TGTGCCAGCAGTTACTTGGGACAGGGGGCTGGGAACACCGGGGAGCTGTTTTTT

D gene: NA
V gene: TRBV5-1
J gene: TRBJ1-4
clone size: few
CDR3 length: 16
CDR3 protein: CASSLIGGATNEKLFF
CDR3 DNA: TGCGCCAGCAGCTTGATTGGGGGTGCAACTAATGAAAAACTGTTTTTT

D gene: NA
V gene: TRBV7-6
J gene: TRBJ2-7
clone size: NA
CDR3 length: 15
CDR3 protein: CASSFGGGGLYEQYF
CDR3 DNA: TGTGCCAGCAGCTTCGGGGGAGGTGGACTCTACGAGCAGTACTTC

D gene: TRBD1
V gene: TRBV7-8
J gene: TRBJ1-3
clone size: medium-sized
CDR3 length: 18
CDR3 protein: CASSSWTGGRFSGNTIYF
CDR3 DNA: TGTGCCAGCAGCTCCTGGACAGGGGGGAGATTCTCTGGAAACACCATATATTTT

D gene: NA
V gene: TRBV7-8
J gene: TRBJ2-7
clone size: many
CDR3 length: 17
CDR3 protein: CASSPPIRLRNSFEQYF
CDR3 DNA: TGTGCCAGCAGCCCCCCAATCCGACTCAGAAATTCCTTCGAGCAGTACTTC

D gene: TRBD2
V gene: TRBV12-5
J gene: TRBJ2-6
clone size: NA
CDR3 length: 20
CDR3 protein: CASGSSRGTSGSSGANVLTF
CDR3 DNA: TGTGCTAGTGGTTCCTCCCGTGGGACTAGCGGGAGCTCTGGGGCCAACGTCCTGACTTTC

D gene: NA
V gene: TRBV6-1
J gene: TRBJ1-4
clone size: few
CDR3 length: 13
CDR3 protein: CATALGPNEKLFF
CDR3 DNA: TGTGCCACGGCTTTAGGGCCTAATGAAAAACTGTTTTTT

D gene: NA
V gene: TRBV20-1
J gene: TRBJ2-7
clone size: NA
CDR3 length: 14
CDR3 protein: CSARVGTTGREQYF
CDR3 DNA: TGCAGTGCTAGAGTCGGGACTACAGGGAGGGAGCAGTACTTC

D gene: NA
V gene: TRBV7-9
J gene: TRBJ1-1
clone size: NA
CDR3 length: 12
CDR3 protein: CASSSTGAEAFF
CDR3 DNA: TGTGCCAGCAGCTCCACAGGAGCCGAAGCTTTCTTT

D gene: TRBD1
V gene: TRBV29-1
J gene: TRBJ2-7
clone size: NA
CDR3 length: 16
CDR3 protein: CSVSPAGTGGSYEQYF
CDR3 DNA: TGCAGCGTTTCTCCAGCCGGGACAGGGGGCTCCTACGAGCAGTACTTC

D gene: NA
V gene: TRBV25-1
J gene: TRBJ1-1
clone size: NA
CDR3 length: 15
CDR3 protein: CASRLAGGRNTEAFF
CDR3 DNA: TGTGCCAGCAGACTAGCTGGGGGGAGGAACACTGAAGCTTTCTTT

D gene: TRBD2
V gene: TRBV4-2
J gene: TRBJ2-7
clone size: few
CDR3 length: 16
CDR3 protein: CASSQEASGRTYEQYF
CDR3 DNA: TGTGCCAGCAGCCAAGAGGCGAGCGGGAGAACCTACGAGCAGTACTTC

D gene: NA
V gene: TRBV20-1
J gene: TRBJ1-2
clone size: NA
CDR3 length: 12
CDR3 protein: CSARDQPYGYTF
CDR3 DNA: TGCAGTGCTAGAGATCAACCCTATGGCTACACCTTC

D gene: NA
V gene: TRBV19
J gene: TRBJ2-1
clone size: NA
CDR3 length: 14
CDR3 protein: CASSARGSFNEQFF
CDR3 DNA: TGTGCCAGTAGTGCCCGTGGTTCGTTCAATGAGCAGTTCTTC

D gene: NA
V gene: TRBV5-4
J gene: TRBJ2-5
clone size: NA
CDR3 length: 13
CDR3 protein: CASSLEGSETQYF
CDR3 DNA: TGTGCCAGCAGCTTGGAGGGTTCCGAGACCCAGTACTTC

D gene: NA
V gene: TRBV2
J gene: TRBJ2-1
clone size: NA
CDR3 length: 12
CDR3 protein: CASSELGNEQFF
CDR3 DNA: TGTGCCAGCAGTGAGTTAGGGAATGAGCAGTTCTTC

D gene: TRBD2
V gene: TRBV12-3/TRBV12-4
J gene: TRBJ2-3
clone size: NA
CDR3 length: 17
CDR3 protein: CASSFSTSGRLTDTQYF
CDR3 DNA: TGTGCCAGCAGTTTTAGTACTAGCGGGAGGCTCACAGATACGCAGTATTTT

D gene: TRBD2
V gene: TRBV7-2
J gene: TRBJ2-3
clone size: many
CDR3 length: 13
CDR3 protein: CAERGRGTDTQYF
CDR3 DNA: TGTGCGGAGCGGGGGCGGGGCACAGATACGCAGTATTTT

D gene: TRBD2
V gene: TRBV7-2
J gene: TRBJ2-1
clone size: many
CDR3 length: 15
CDR3 protein: CASSLEASGRVEQFF
CDR3 DNA: TGTGCCAGCAGCTTAGAAGCTAGCGGGAGGGTTGAGCAGTTCTTC

D gene: NA
V gene: TRBV14
J gene: TRBJ2-1
clone size: NA
CDR3 length: 13
CDR3 protein: CASSQLGYNEQFF
CDR3 DNA: TGTGCCAGCAGCCAACTCGGTTACAATGAGCAGTTCTTC

D gene: TRBD1
V gene: TRBV4-1
J gene: TRBJ1-2
clone size: few
CDR3 length: 15
CDR3 protein: CASSQERGLRYGYTF
CDR3 DNA: TGCGCCAGCAGCCAAGAGAGGGGGCTGAGGTATGGCTACACCTTC

D gene: NA
V gene: TRBV19
J gene: TRBJ2-3
clone size: few
CDR3 length: 15
CDR3 protein: CASTLTDASTDTQYF
CDR3 DNA: TGTGCCAGTACCCTTACAGATGCTAGCACAGATACGCAGTATTTT

D gene: NA
V gene: TRBV12-3/TRBV12-4
J gene: TRBJ2-4
clone size: many
CDR3 length: 15
CDR3 protein: CASSLGGGIKNIQYF
CDR3 DNA: TGTGCCAGCAGTTTAGGAGGGGGGATCAAAAACATTCAGTACTTC

D gene: NA
V gene: TRBV7-1
J gene: TRBJ2-1
clone size: NA
CDR3 length: 15
CDR3 protein: CASSPRASSYNEQFF
CDR3 DNA: TGTGCCAGCAGCCCTCGCGCTAGCTCCTACAATGAGCAGTTCTTC

D gene: TRBD2
V gene: TRBV2
J gene: TRBJ2-2
clone size: NA
CDR3 length: 18
CDR3 protein: CASSELGLAGVPTGELFF
CDR3 DNA: TGTGCCAGCAGCGAATTAGGACTAGCGGGAGTCCCCACCGGGGAGCTGTTTTTT

D gene: NA
V gene: TRBV18
J gene: TRBJ2-6
clone size: few
CDR3 length: 16
CDR3 protein: CASSPLTVAGANVLTF
CDR3 DNA: TGTGCCAGCTCACCACTGACAGTTGCTGGGGCCAACGTCCTGACTTTC

D gene: TRBD2
V gene: TRBV11-3
J gene: TRBJ2-1
clone size: NA
CDR3 length: 15
CDR3 protein: CVLLAGGPNYNEQFF
CDR3 DNA: TGTGTACTACTAGCGGGAGGGCCGAACTACAATGAGCAGTTCTTC

D gene: NA
V gene: TRBV20-1
J gene: TRBJ2-6
clone size: NA
CDR3 length: 14
CDR3 protein: CSASRVAGANVLTF
CDR3 DNA: TGCAGTGCCTCCCGGGTAGCTGGGGCCAACGTCCTGACTTTC

D gene: TRBD2
V gene: TRBV29-1
J gene: TRBJ2-7
clone size: many
CDR3 length: 14
CDR3 protein: CSVDAGLAGVEQYF
CDR3 DNA: TGCAGCGTTGACGCGGGGCTAGCGGGAGTCGAGCAGTACTTC

D gene: TRBD1
V gene: TRBV29-1
J gene: TRBJ2-6
clone size: few
CDR3 length: 14
CDR3 protein: CSVYQGAGANVLTF
CDR3 DNA: TGCAGCGTTTACCAGGGGGCTGGGGCCAACGTCCTGACTTTC

D gene: NA
V gene: TRBV7-2
J gene: TRBJ1-3
clone size: few
CDR3 length: 16
CDR3 protein: CASSLVSGGSGNTIYF
CDR3 DNA: TGTGCCAGCAGCTTAGTTTCCGGAGGGTCTGGAAACACCATATATTTT

D gene: NA
V gene: TRBV5-4
J gene: TRBJ2-1
clone size: once
CDR3 length: 13
CDR3 protein: CASTSPSNNEQFF
CDR3 DNA: TGTGCCAGTACGTCGCCCTCTAACAATGAGCAGTTCTTC

D gene: TRBD2
V gene: TRBV12-3/TRBV12-4
J gene: TRBJ2-2
clone size: many
CDR3 length: 15
CDR3 protein: CASSRGGGNTGELFF
CDR3 DNA: TGTGCCAGCAGTCGGGGCGGGGGGAACACCGGGGAGCTGTTTTTT

D gene: TRBD2
V gene: TRBV7-8
J gene: TRBJ2-1
clone size: many
CDR3 length: 17
CDR3 protein: CASSLAFAGGSYNEQFF
CDR3 DNA: TGTGCCAGCAGCTTAGCATTCGCGGGAGGTTCCTACAATGAGCAGTTCTTC

D gene: NA
V gene: TRBV4-3
J gene: TRBJ2-3
clone size: NA
CDR3 length: 17
CDR3 protein: CASSQDRPGPLPDTQYF
CDR3 DNA: TGCGCCAGCAGCCAAGATAGGCCGGGACCTTTGCCGGATACGCAGTATTTT

D gene: NA
V gene: TRBV7-2
J gene: TRBJ2-5
clone size: many
CDR3 length: 15
CDR3 protein: CASSSQGKGQETQYF
CDR3 DNA: TGTGCCAGCAGCTCGCAGGGGAAGGGGCAAGAGACCCAGTACTTC

D gene: NA
V gene: TRBV27
J gene: TRBJ2-3
clone size: few
CDR3 length: 13
CDR3 protein: CASRRTFGDTQYF
CDR3 DNA: TGTGCCAGCAGGCGGACTTTTGGGGATACGCAGTATTTT

D gene: NA
V gene: TRBV20-1
J gene: TRBJ2-5
clone size: few
CDR3 length: 15
CDR3 protein: CSAPTLSGSQETQYF
CDR3 DNA: TGCAGTGCCCCGACCTTAAGCGGGTCCCAAGAGACCCAGTACTTC

D gene: NA
V gene: TRBV7-2
J gene: TRBJ1-5
clone size: many
CDR3 length: 14
CDR3 protein: CASSPTGSDQPQHF
CDR3 DNA: TGTGCCAGCAGCCCCACAGGGTCGGATCAGCCCCAGCATTTT

D gene: NA
V gene: TRBV4-3
J gene: TRBJ2-7
clone size: NA
CDR3 length: 14
CDR3 protein: CASSQVITDYEQYF
CDR3 DNA: TGCGCCAGCAGCCAAGTCATAACAGACTACGAGCAGTACTTC

D gene: NA
V gene: TRBV7-2
J gene: TRBJ2-1
clone size: many
CDR3 length: 13
CDR3 protein: CASSLAAFHEQFF
CDR3 DNA: TGTGCCAGCAGCTTAGCGGCTTTTCATGAGCAGTTCTTC